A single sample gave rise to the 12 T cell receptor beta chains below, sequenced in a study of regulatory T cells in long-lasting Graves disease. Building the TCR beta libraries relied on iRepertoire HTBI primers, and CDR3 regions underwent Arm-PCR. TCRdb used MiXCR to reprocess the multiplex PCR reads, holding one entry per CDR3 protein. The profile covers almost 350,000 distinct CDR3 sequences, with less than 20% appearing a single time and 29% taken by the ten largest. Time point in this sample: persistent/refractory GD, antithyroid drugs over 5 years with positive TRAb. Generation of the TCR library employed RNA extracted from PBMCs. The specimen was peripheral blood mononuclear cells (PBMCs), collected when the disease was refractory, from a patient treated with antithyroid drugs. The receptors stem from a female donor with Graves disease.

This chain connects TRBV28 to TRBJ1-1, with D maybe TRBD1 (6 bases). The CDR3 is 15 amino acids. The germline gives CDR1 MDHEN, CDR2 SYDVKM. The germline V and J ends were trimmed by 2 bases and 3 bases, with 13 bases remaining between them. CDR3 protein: CASSLGGTMHTEAFF. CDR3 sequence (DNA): TGTGCCAGCAGTTTAGGTGGGACAATGCACACTGAAGCTTTCTTT.

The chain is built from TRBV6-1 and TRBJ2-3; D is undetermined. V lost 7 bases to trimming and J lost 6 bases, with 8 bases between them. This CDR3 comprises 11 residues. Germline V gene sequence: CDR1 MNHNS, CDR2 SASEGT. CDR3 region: CASTHGDTQYF. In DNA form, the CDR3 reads TGTGCCAGCACCCATGGCGATACGCAGTATTTT.

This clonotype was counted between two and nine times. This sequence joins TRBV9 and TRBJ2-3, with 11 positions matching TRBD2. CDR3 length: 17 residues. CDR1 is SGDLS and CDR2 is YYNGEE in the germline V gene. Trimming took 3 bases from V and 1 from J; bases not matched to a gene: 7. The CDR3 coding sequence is TGTGCCAGCAGCGAGGGGACTAGCGGAGGGGGCACAGATACGCAGTATTTT. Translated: CASSEGTSGGGTDTQYF.

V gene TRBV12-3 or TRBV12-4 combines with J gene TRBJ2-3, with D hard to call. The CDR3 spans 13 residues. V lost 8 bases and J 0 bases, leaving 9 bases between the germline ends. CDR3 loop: CASLRGSTDTQYF. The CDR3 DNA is TGTGCCAGCTTAAGAGGTAGCACAGATACGCAGTATTTT.

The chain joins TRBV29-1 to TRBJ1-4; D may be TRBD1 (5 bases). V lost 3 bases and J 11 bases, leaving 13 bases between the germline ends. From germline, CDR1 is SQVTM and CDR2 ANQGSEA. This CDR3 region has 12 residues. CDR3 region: CSVDFVGGKLFF. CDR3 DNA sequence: TGCAGCGTTGACTTTGTCGGGGGGAAACTGTTTTTT.

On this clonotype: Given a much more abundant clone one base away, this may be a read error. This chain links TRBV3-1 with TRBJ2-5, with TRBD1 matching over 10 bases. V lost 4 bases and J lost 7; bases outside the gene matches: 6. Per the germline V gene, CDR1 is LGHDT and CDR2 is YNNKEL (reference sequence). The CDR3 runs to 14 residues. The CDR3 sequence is CASSLWTGGVTQYF. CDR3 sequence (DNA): TGTGCCAGCAGCCTTTGGACAGGGGGGGTGACCCAGTACTTC.

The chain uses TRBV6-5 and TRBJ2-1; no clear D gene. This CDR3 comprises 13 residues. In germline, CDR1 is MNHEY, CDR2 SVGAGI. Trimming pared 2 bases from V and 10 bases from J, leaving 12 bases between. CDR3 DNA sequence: TGTGCCAGCAGTTACCCTCTCGCGCGGGAGCAGTTCTTC. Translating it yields CASSYPLAREQFF.

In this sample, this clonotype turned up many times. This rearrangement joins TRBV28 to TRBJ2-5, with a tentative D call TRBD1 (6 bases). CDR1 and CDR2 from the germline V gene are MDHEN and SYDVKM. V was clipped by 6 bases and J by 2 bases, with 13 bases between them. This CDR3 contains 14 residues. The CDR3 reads CASSLGGAQETQYF. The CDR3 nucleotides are TGTGCCAGCAGCTTAGGGGGAGCGCAAGAGACCCAGTACTTC.

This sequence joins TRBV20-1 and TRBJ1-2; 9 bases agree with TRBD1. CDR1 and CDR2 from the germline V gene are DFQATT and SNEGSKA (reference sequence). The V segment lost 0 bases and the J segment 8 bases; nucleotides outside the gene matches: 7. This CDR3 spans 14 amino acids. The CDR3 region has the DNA TGCAGTGCTAGAGATCGGTACAGGGGGCACGGCTACACCTTC. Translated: CSARDRYRGHGYTF.

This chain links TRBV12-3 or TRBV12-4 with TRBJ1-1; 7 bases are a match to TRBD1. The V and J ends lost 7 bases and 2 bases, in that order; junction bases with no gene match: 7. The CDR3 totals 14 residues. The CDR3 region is CASTRDSVNTEAFF. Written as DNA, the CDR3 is TGTGCCAGCACCAGGGACAGCGTCAACACTGAAGCTTTCTTT.

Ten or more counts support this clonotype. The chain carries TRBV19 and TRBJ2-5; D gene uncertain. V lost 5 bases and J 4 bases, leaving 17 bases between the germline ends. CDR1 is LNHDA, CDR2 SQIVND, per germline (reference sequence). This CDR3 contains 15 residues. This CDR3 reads CASSLALTVGETQYF. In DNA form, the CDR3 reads TGTGCCAGTAGTCTCGCCCTGACCGTGGGAGAGACCCAGTACTTC.

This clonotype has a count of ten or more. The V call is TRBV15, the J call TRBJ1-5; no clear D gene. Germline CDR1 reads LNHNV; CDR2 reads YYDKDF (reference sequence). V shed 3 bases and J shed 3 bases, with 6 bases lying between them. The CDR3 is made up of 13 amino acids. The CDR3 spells CATSRGFNQPQHF. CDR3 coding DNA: TGTGCCACCAGCAGGGGATTCAATCAGCCCCAGCATTTT.